Below are 12 T cell receptor beta chains sequenced from a single sample in a study of CD8 T cells in Susac syndrome. The RNA, about 0.45 to 1 ug, was put through reverse transcription using random hexamers. TCRdb analysed the immunoSEQ multiplex PCR reads with MiXCR anew, one entry per CDR3 protein. Among some 150,000 distinct CDR3 sequences, roughly 94% were seen once, and the ten largest hold more than 0.065%. Sample: CD4+ T cells from PBMCs. The receptors originated from a human donor in good health.

The chain recombines TRBV12-3 or TRBV12-4 with TRBJ1-3; D not resolved. The CDR3 sequence is 15 residues long. The V end was cut by 5 bases, the J end by 2 bases, with 13 bases between. This chain's CDR3 is CASSASGLTGNTIYF. In DNA, the CDR3 is TGTGCCAGCAGTGCAAGTGGACTCACTGGAAACACCATATATTTT.

The chain links TRBV20-1 to TRBJ1-3; the D gene is possibly TRBD1 (5 bases). V dropped 1 base and J dropped 7 bases, with 11 bases sitting between them. The CDR3 sequence is 13 residues long. Germline lookup yields CDR1 DFQATT and CDR2 SNEGSKA (reference sequence). The CDR3 sequence is CSARGTGVNTIYF. The CDR3 region has the DNA TGCAGTGCTAGAGGTACAGGAGTTAACACCATATATTTT.

J is TRBJ2-6 and V is TRBV7-2; tentative D call: TRBD2 (7 bases). The CDR3 totals 16 residues. Germline V gene data show CDR1 as SGHTA and CDR2 as FQGNSA. V lost 2 bases and J 1 base, leaving 9 bases between the germline ends. In DNA, the CDR3 is TGTGCCAGCAGCTTAAAGGGGGGGTCTGGGGCCAACGTCCTGACTTTC. Amino acid sequence: CASSLKGGSGANVLTF. The full variable domain, in which reference TRBV7-2 and TRBJ2-6 provide the parts outside the CDR3, is GAGVSQSPSNKVTEKGKDVELRCDPISGHTALYWYRQSLGQGLEFLIYFQGNSAPDKSGLPSDRFSAERTGGSVSTLTIQRTQQEDSAVYLCASSLKGGSGANVLTFGAGSRLTVL.

J is TRBJ1-2 and V is TRBV4-1, with D unclear. The V end lost 1 base, the J end lost 4 bases, and 7 bases lay between the germline ends. The CDR3 sequence is 13 residues long. Germline V gives CDR1 MGHRA, CDR2 YSYEKL. CDR3: CASSQGFGYGYTF. The CDR3 DNA is TGCGCCAGCAGCCAAGGATTTGGCTATGGCTACACCTTC.

The V and J genes are TRBV7-9 and TRBJ2-2, with TRBD1 matching over 7 bases. Germline CDR1 reads SEHNR; CDR2 reads FQNEAQ (reference sequence). CDR3 size: 15 residues. V lost 2 bases, J lost 5 bases, and 5 bases stayed unmatched. This chain's CDR3 is CASSLQTGSTGELFF. The CDR3 bases are TGTGCCAGCAGCTTACAGACAGGGTCGACCGGGGAGCTGTTTTTT.

The rearrangement links TRBV7-2 to TRBJ2-1; TRBD2 is a possible D gene (6 bases). Germline-derived CDR1 and CDR2 are SGHTA and FQGNSA. This CDR3 spans 15 amino acids. V dropped 1 base and J dropped 4 bases, with 11 bases sitting between them. Here the CDR3 reads CASSLVAGPYNEQFF. The CDR3 coding sequence is TGTGCCAGCAGCTTAGTGGCGGGGCCTTACAATGAGCAGTTCTTC. Full variable domain (missing parts from reference TRBV7-2 and TRBJ2-1): GAGVSQSPSNKVTEKGKDVELRCDPISGHTALYWYRQSLGQGLEFLIYFQGNSAPDKSGLPSDRFSAERTGGSVSTLTIQRTQQEDSAVYLCASSLVAGPYNEQFFGPGTRLTVL.

The genes are TRBV20-1 and TRBJ2-7, with 7 bases fitting TRBD2. Germline V gene data show CDR1 as DFQATT and CDR2 as SNEGSKA (reference sequence). The trim removed 6 bases at V and 0 bases at J, leaving 11 bases unmatched. The CDR3 has 15 amino acids. CDR3 nucleotide sequence: TGCAGTGCCCTCGGGGGGAGACAAGTCTCCTACGAGCAGTACTTC. As protein: CSALGGRQVSYEQYF.

The V gene is TRBV9, the J gene TRBJ2-3, with TRBD2 matching over 9 bases. The trim removed 0 bases at V and 0 bases at J, leaving 2 bases unmatched. The germline V gene encodes CDR1 SGDLS and CDR2 YYNGEE. The CDR3 is made up of 16 amino acids. In DNA, the CDR3 is TGTGCCAGCAGCGTAGCAGCGGGAGGTAGCACAGATACGCAGTATTTT. It specifies CASSVAAGGSTDTQYF.

The chain uses TRBV5-4 and TRBJ2-2; the D gene is possibly TRBD1 (6 bases). Trimming pared 1 base from V and 0 bases from J, leaving 13 bases between. The CDR3 is made up of 17 amino acids. Looked up from germline, CDR1 is SGHNT and CDR2 is YYREEE (reference sequence). The CDR3 is CASSLWGQVANTGELFF. CDR3 sequence (DNA): TGTGCCAGCAGCTTGTGGGGGCAGGTGGCGAACACCGGGGAGCTGTTTTTT.

In its sample, this clonotype was seen once. The chain has TRBV2 and TRBJ2-3, with D uncertain. V was cut by 5 bases and J by 4 bases, with 7 bases left in between. Germline V gene lookup returns CDR1 SNHLY and CDR2 FYNNEI. The CDR3 runs to 12 residues. The CDR3 DNA sequence: TGTGCCAGCAGTTTGACTTCAGATACGCAGTATTTT. Translation: CASSLTSDTQYF.

The CDR3 coding sequence is TGTGCCAGCAGTTTTGGGACTAGCGGGAGGAGGACAGATACGCAGTATTTT. Translated: CASSFGTSGRRTDTQYF. The rearrangement joins TRBV6-5 to TRBJ2-3; 15 nucleotides agree with TRBD2. V lost 4 bases to trimming and J lost 3 bases; unmatched junction nucleotides: 5. The V gene's germline CDR1 is MNHEY and CDR2 SVGAGI. The CDR3 is 17 amino acids.

The V call is TRBV3-1, the J call TRBJ2-3; 10 bases are shared with TRBD2. Germline CDR1 reads LGHDT; CDR2 reads YNNKEL (reference sequence). This CDR3 is built from 16 residues. V lost 4 bases, J lost 0 bases, and 4 bases stayed unmatched. CDR3 sequence reads: CASSRETSGSTDTQYF. The CDR3 nucleotides read TGTGCCAGCAGCCGAGAGACTAGCGGGAGCACAGATACGCAGTATTTT.